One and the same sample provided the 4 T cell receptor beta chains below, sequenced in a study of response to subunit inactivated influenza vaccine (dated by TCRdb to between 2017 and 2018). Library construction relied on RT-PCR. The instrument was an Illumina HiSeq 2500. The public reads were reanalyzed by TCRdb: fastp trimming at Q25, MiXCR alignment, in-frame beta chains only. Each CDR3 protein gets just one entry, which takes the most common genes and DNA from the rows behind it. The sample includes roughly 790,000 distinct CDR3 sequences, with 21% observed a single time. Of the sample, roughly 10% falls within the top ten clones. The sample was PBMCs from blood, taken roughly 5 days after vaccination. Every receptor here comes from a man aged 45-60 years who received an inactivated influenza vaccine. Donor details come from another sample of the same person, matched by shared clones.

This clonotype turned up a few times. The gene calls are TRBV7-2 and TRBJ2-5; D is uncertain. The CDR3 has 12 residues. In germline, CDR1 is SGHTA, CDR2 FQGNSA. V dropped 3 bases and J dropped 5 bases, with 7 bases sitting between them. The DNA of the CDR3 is TGTGCCAGCAGCTTTTCAAAGGAGACCCAGTACTTC. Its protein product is CASSFSKETQYF.

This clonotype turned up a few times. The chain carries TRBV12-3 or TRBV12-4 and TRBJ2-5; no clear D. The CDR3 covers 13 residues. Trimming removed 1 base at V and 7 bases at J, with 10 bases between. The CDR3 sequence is CASSLGDVGTQYF. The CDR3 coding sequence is TGTGCCAGCAGTTTAGGGGATGTCGGGACCCAGTACTTC.

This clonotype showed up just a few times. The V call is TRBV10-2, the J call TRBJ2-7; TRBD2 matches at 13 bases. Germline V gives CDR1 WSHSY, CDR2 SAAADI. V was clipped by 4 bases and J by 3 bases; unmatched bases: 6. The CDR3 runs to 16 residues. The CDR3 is CASSGPGLAGLYEQYF. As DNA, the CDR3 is TGCGCCAGCAGTGGCCCGGGACTAGCGGGGCTCTACGAGCAGTACTTC.

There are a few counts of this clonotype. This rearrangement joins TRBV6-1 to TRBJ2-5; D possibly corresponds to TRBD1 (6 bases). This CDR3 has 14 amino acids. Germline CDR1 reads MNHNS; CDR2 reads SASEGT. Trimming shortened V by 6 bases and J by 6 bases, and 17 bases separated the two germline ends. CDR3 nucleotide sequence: TGTGCCAGCAGCGTTCAGGGGATATTACAGACCCAGTACTTC. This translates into CASSVQGILQTQYF.